The 24 T cell receptor beta chains below all came from one sample that was sequenced in a study of T-cell reconstitution after alpha-beta-depleted transplantation in children. Unique molecular identifiers were incorporated when the TCRbeta library was constructed. TCRdb itself ran the PCR reads through MiXCR, one entry per CDR3 protein. The sample holds 200,000 to 250,000 distinct CDR3 sequences, around 11% seen once. The sample consisted of PBMCs from the stem cell graft donor, taken from the stem cell graft. These receptors all stem from a human donor who donated a stem cell graft to a child with acute lymphoblastic leukemia.

This clonotype was seen at least ten times. The chain links TRBV12-3 or TRBV12-4 to TRBJ2-1; D may match TRBD1 or TRBD2 (5 bases each). CDR3 length equals 15 residues. Trimming took 3 bases from V and 4 from J, leaving 13 bases between them. The CDR3 coding sequence is TGTGCCAGCAGTTTCGGCTTCGGGGCTTACAATGAGCAGTTCTTC. As protein: CASSFGFGAYNEQFF.

This clonotype was recorded many times. The J gene is TRBJ2-7, the V gene TRBV10-3, with TRBD2 matching over 9 bases. This CDR3 has 15 residues. The V gene end was trimmed by 3 bases and the J gene end by 3 bases; junction bases not matched to a gene: 6. CDR1 and CDR2 (germline): ENHRY, SYGVKD. CDR3 sequence reads: CAISDPQREVYEQYF. CDR3 bases: TGTGCCATCAGTGACCCTCAGCGGGAGGTCTACGAGCAGTACTTC.

There are many counts of this clonotype. The J gene is TRBJ2-2, the V gene TRBV15; D is ambiguous. The CDR3 contains 14 residues. With 5 bases removed from V and 4 bases from J, the gap between germline ends came to 11 bases. Germline CDR1 and CDR2: LNHNV and YYDKDF (reference sequence). The CDR3 nucleotides are TGTGCCACCAGCGTTGGACCTCTCACCGGGGAGCTGTTTTTT. As protein: CATSVGPLTGELFF.

This clonotype appeared many times. This chain links TRBV6-2 or TRBV6-3 with TRBJ2-7; TRBD1 aligns across 7 bases. With V trimmed by 2 bases and J by 0 bases, 7 bases remained unmatched. CDR3 length: 16 residues. Per germline, CDR1 MNHEY and CDR2 SVGEGT. Here the CDR3 DNA reads TGTGCCAGCAGTTACCCGGCGACAGGGAGCTCCTACGAGCAGTACTTC. It codes for CASSYPATGSSYEQYF.

This clonotype has a count of ten or more. Germline is not matched at one junction end, which may reflect a read error. This rearrangement joins TRBV5-1 to TRBJ2-5; 9 bases are shared with TRBD1. The CDR3 is made up of 17 amino acids. Per germline, CDR1 SGHRS and CDR2 YFSETQ. For the CDR3, the DNA is TGCGCCAGCAGTTTGGTCCCTGAACAGGGGGCGGGAGAGACCCAGTACTTC. Translating gives CASSLVPEQGAGETQYF. The variable domain in full, with the rest retrieved from reference TRBV5-1 and TRBJ2-5, is KAGVTQTPRYLIKTRGQQVTLSCSPISGHRSVSWYQQTPGQGLQFLFEYFSETQRNKGNFPGRFSGRQFSNSRSEMNVSTLELGDSALYLCASSLVPEQGAGETQYFGPGTRLLVL.

In this sample, this clonotype turned up many times. J is TRBJ2-3 and V is TRBV5-1; 9 nucleotides line up with TRBD2. Trimming removed 4 bases from V and 6 bases from J; junction bases left unmatched: 9. The length of the CDR3 is 15 residues. In germline, CDR1 is SGHRS, CDR2 YFSETQ. CDR3 sequence: CASSPPARGGDTQYF. CDR3 nucleotides: TGCGCCAGCAGCCCCCCGGCGCGGGGGGGTGATACGCAGTATTTT. Full variable domain (outside the CDR3, taken from reference TRBV5-1 and TRBJ2-3): KAGVTQTPRYLIKTRGQQVTLSCSPISGHRSVSWYQQTPGQGLQFLFEYFSETQRNKGNFPGRFSGRQFSNSRSEMNVSTLELGDSALYLCASSPPARGGDTQYFGPGTRLTVL.

This clonotype was counted at least ten times. The chain has TRBV6-1 and TRBJ1-3; 7 bases are a match to TRBD1. Germline CDR1 MNHNS, CDR2 SASEGT. Trimming removed 5 bases from V and 0 bases from J; junction bases left unmatched: 4. CDR3 length: 15 amino acids. The CDR3 nucleotides read TGTGCCAGCAGTCGGGACAGCGTCTCTGGAAACACCATATATTTT. Protein product: CASSRDSVSGNTIYF.

Many counts were recorded for this clonotype. Here the CDR3 DNA reads TGTGCCAGCAGCCTCCCCAATTCCTACAATGAGCAGTTCTTC. It yields the protein CASSLPNSYNEQFF. The chain recombines TRBV12-3 or TRBV12-4 with TRBJ2-1, with D unresolved. The germline V and J ends were trimmed by 6 bases and 1 base, with 10 bases remaining between them. The CDR3 contains 14 residues.

The chain joins TRBV3-1 to TRBJ1-2, with D unresolved. Trimming removed 3 bases at V and 0 bases at J, with 5 bases between. Germline lookup yields CDR1 LGHDT and CDR2 YNNKEL (reference sequence). This CDR3 contains 13 residues. CDR3 sequence: CASSQGTNYGYTF. Here the CDR3 DNA reads TGTGCCAGCAGCCAGGGAACTAACTATGGCTACACCTTC. Full variable domain (rest looked up from reference TRBV3-1 and TRBJ1-2): DTAVSQTPKYLVTQMGNDKSIKCEQNLGHDTMYWYKQDSKKFLKIMFSYNNKELIINETVPNRFSPKSPDKAHLNLHINSLELGDSAVYFCASSQGTNYGYTFGSGTRLTVV.

This clonotype was observed at least ten times. The chain joins TRBV12-3 or TRBV12-4 to TRBJ2-1; 11 bases are a match to TRBD2. Trimming at V came to 6 bases and at J to 5 bases, leaving 9 bases not matched to a gene. The CDR3 contains 16 residues. The CDR3 spells CASSRMTSGVDNEQFF. The CDR3 DNA follows: TGTGCCAGCAGCCGAATGACTAGCGGGGTGGACAATGAGCAGTTCTTC.

The sample holds many counts of this clonotype. DNA for the CDR3: TGCAGTGCCCGGGGACAGGGTGGGCTAAGCAATCAGCCCCAGCATTTT. It encodes CSARGQGGLSNQPQHF. This chain joins TRBV20-1 and TRBJ1-5, with TRBD1 identical over 9 bases. With 6 bases clipped from V and 1 base from J, the junction kept 10 bases outside the gene matches. Germline V gene sequence: CDR1 DFQATT, CDR2 SNEGSKA (reference sequence). The CDR3 is made up of 16 amino acids.

This clonotype was seen once. The V and J genes are TRBV6-6 and TRBJ2-7, with TRBD2 matching 9 bases. Unmatched junction bases numbered 6, after V lost 2 bases and J lost 7 bases. CDR1 is MNHNY and CDR2 is SVGAGI in the germline V gene (reference sequence). The CDR3 is 14 amino acids. CDR3 nucleotides: TGTGCCAGCAGTTACCGACTAGCGGTCACGGAGCAGTACTTC. Translating gives CASSYRLAVTEQYF.

This clonotype has ten or more counts. The chain is built from TRBV6-5 and TRBJ2-7; unclear D gene. The CDR3 sequence is 13 residues long. Trimming shortened V by 3 bases and J by 0 bases, and 6 bases separated the two germline ends. Germline values: CDR1 MNHEY, CDR2 SVGAGI. CDR3 DNA: TGTGCCAGCAGTTATCCGGACTCCTACGAGCAGTACTTC. Translated, it gives CASSYPDSYEQYF.

The sample holds many counts of this clonotype. The chain recombines TRBV12-3 or TRBV12-4 with TRBJ2-2, with 12 bases matching TRBD2. V lost 5 bases and J lost 0; bases outside the gene matches: 10. The CDR3 consists of 19 residues. CDR3 residues: CASSPHLAGGTANTGELFF. The CDR3 nucleotides read TGTGCCAGCAGTCCGCACCTAGCGGGGGGGACCGCGAACACCGGGGAGCTGTTTTTT.

This clonotype was picked up many times. The rearrangement links TRBV5-1 to TRBJ1-2; 8 bases fit TRBD1. The V gene's germline CDR1 is SGHRS and CDR2 YFSETQ. J was trimmed by 6 bases and V by 5 bases; bases with no gene match: 9. This CDR3 has 14 residues. For the CDR3, the DNA is TGCGCCAGCAGAGGCCAGGGGGCAGGTGATGGCTACACCTTC. Protein product: CASRGQGAGDGYTF. Based on the CDR3 plus reference TRBV5-1 and TRBJ1-2, the full variable domain is KAGVTQTPRYLIKTRGQQVTLSCSPISGHRSVSWYQQTPGQGLQFLFEYFSETQRNKGNFPGRFSGRQFSNSRSEMNVSTLELGDSALYLCASRGQGAGDGYTFGSGTRLTVV.

The chain recombines TRBV7-2 with TRBJ2-6, with a possible D match to TRBD1 (5 bases). CDR1 and CDR2 (germline): SGHTA, FQGNSA. The CDR3 totals 15 residues. V lost 3 bases and J 0 bases, leaving 6 bases between the germline ends. CDR3 residues: CASSLTVSGANVLTF. The CDR3 nucleotides are TGTGCCAGCAGCTTGACAGTCTCTGGGGCCAACGTCCTGACTTTC.

This clonotype was counted many times. CDR3: CASSRGGKSYNQPQHF. CDR3 in DNA: TGTGCCAGCAGTAGAGGGGGAAAGTCGTACAATCAGCCCCAGCATTTT. The V and J genes are TRBV28 and TRBJ1-5; possible D gene TRBD1, 6 bases. Germline V lookup: CDR1 MDHEN, CDR2 SYDVKM. V was clipped by 5 bases and J by 3 bases, with 17 bases between them. The CDR3 extends over 16 amino acids.

The J gene is TRBJ1-2, the V gene TRBV20-1; no firm D call. This CDR3 is built from 13 residues. Per germline, CDR1 DFQATT and CDR2 SNEGSKA (reference sequence). V lost 1 base and J lost 6, with 12 bases in between. CDR3: CSARATRDNGYTF. The DNA for the CDR3 is TGCAGTGCTAGAGCCACTAGGGATAATGGCTACACCTTC.

Of note for this clonotype: A much larger clone differs by one base, so this may be a read error. V usage is TRBV2 and J usage is TRBJ2-4; 10 positions agree with TRBD1. Germline CDR1 SNHLY, CDR2 FYNNEI. CDR3 length equals 16 residues. The CDR3 here is CASPCRDRGSKNTQYF. The CDR3 nucleotides are TGTGCCAGCCCTTGCCGGGACAGGGGTTCCAAAAACACTCAGTACTTC.

This clonotype was picked up many times. The V gene is TRBV10-3, the J gene TRBJ1-1; 9 bases align to TRBD1. Germline lookup yields CDR1 ENHRY and CDR2 SYGVKD. CDR3 length equals 13 residues. V lost 3 bases to trimming and J lost 13 bases; unmatched junction nucleotides: 9. Written as DNA, the CDR3 is TGTGCCATCAGTGAAACACAGGGGGCGCGGGATTTCTTT. As protein: CAISETQGARDFF.

This clonotype was counted ten times or more. The chain is built from TRBV10-3 and TRBJ2-5; no clear D. The CDR3 has 11 amino acids. Germline CDR1 reads ENHRY; CDR2 reads SYGVKD. V lost 10 bases and J 4 bases, leaving 10 bases between the germline ends. CDR3 bases: TGTGCCACCCAATCCACAGAGACCCAGTACTTC. Encoded protein: CATQSTETQYF.

This clonotype showed up many times. The J gene is TRBJ2-3, the V gene TRBV24-1, with TRBD2 identical over 7 bases. The germline V gene has CDR1 KGHDR and CDR2 SFDVKD. There are 15 residues in the CDR3. After removal of 4 bases from V and 2 bases from J, the junction contained 5 bases not matched to a gene. Here the CDR3 reads CATSENGRDTDTQYF. The DNA of the CDR3 is TGTGCCACCAGTGAAAATGGGAGGGACACAGATACGCAGTATTTT.

This clonotype appeared many times. The rearrangement uses TRBV24-1 and TRBJ2-7, with 7 nucleotides matching TRBD1. V lost 3 bases, J lost 6 bases, and 7 bases stayed unmatched. CDR1 and CDR2 from the germline V gene are KGHDR and SFDVKD. This CDR3 is 14 amino acids long. The CDR3 spells CATSDPRQGSEQYF. The CDR3 DNA sequence: TGTGCCACCAGTGATCCCCGACAGGGCAGCGAGCAGTACTTC.

The rearrangement links TRBV6-2 or TRBV6-3 to TRBJ1-1, with a weak D call TRBD1 (6 bases). This CDR3 is 14 amino acids long. V was trimmed by 4 bases and J by 6 bases, leaving 15 bases between them. Germline V gives CDR1 MNHEY, CDR2 SVGEGT. The CDR3 is CASSFYKGGAEAFF. The CDR3 nucleotides are TGTGCCAGCAGTTTCTACAAGGGGGGCGCTGAAGCTTTCTTT.